What follows are 3 T cell receptor beta chains derived from one specimen sequenced in a study of shared clonotypes between healthy human individuals. TCRdb's table, derived via immunoSEQ multiplex PCR, lists solely in-frame clones and lacks some. The table lists 1 million to 1.2 million clones, roughly 80% of them singletons. The material sequenced was memory CD4+ T cells from PBMCs. Subset indicated: CD45RA-negative fraction. All receptors derive from a man in his late teens or twenties in good health. Some clones in this sample may be carry-over from other donors' samples.

The J gene is TRBJ2-2, the V gene TRBV5-6; perhaps TRBD1 as D (5 bases). CDR3 length equals 15 residues. Trimming cost V 1 base and J 3 bases, with 10 bases left between them. Germline loops: CDR1 SGHDT, CDR2 YYEEEE. The CDR3 spells CASSLNQGYTGELFF. The CDR3 coding sequence is TGTGCCAGCAGCTTGAACCAGGGATACACCGGGGAGCTGTTTTTT.

This clone was observed a few times. A single base is all that separates this from a far larger clone, so a read error is likely. Different DNA sequences within this sample yield the same CDR3. The rearrangement links TRBV29-1 to TRBJ1-1; D might be TRBD1 (6 bases). The CDR3 is made up of 15 amino acids. Germline lookup yields CDR1 SQVTM and CDR2 ANQGSEA. This CDR3 reads CRGGGGWGMNTEAFF. The CDR3 DNA is TGCCGCGGTGGGGGCGGGTGGGGAATGAACACTGAAGCTTTCTTT.

The chain employs TRBV9 and TRBJ2-3, with D perhaps TRBD1 or TRBD2 (5 bases each). V was cut by 1 base and J by 1 base, with 7 bases left in between. CDR3 size: 14 residues. CDR1 and CDR2 (germline): SGDLS, YYNGEE. CDR3 protein: CASSVMGGTDTQYF. The CDR3 nucleotides are TGTGCCAGCAGCGTAATGGGGGGCACAGATACGCAGTATTTT.